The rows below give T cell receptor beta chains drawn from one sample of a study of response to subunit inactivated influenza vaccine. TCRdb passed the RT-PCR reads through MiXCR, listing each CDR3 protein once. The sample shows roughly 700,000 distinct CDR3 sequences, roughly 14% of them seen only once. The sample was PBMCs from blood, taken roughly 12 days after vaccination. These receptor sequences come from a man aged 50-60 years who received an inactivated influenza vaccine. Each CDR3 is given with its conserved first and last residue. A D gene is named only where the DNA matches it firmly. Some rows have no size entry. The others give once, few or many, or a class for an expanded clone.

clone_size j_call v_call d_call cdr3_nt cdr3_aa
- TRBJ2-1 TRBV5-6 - TGTGCCAGCAGCTTGGGACTATCCAACAATGAGCAGTTCTTC CASSLGLSNNEQFF
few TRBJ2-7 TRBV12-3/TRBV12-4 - TGTGCCAGCAGTTTGCGGGTCTCCCTTTCCGGCTACGAGCAGTACTTC CASSLRVSLSGYEQYF
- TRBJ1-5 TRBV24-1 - TGTGCCACCAGTGACAAACAGGGTGGCAATCAGCCCCAGCATTTT CATSDKQGGNQPQHF
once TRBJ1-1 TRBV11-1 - TGTGCCAGCAGCTTCGCCCTTTTCCTCGGAGGGCGGAACACTGAAGCTTTCTTT CASSFALFLGGRNTEAFF
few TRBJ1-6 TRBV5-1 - TGCGCCAGCAGCTTGGCCGGGACGAACGAAATTTCACCCCTCCACTTT CASSLAGTNEISPLHF
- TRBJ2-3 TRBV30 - TGTGCCTGGAGTACAAGACGTACGCAGTATTTT CAWSTRRTQYF
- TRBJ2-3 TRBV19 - TGTGCCAGTAGTATTTACGGCGCTAGCACAGATACGCAGTATTTT CASSIYGASTDTQYF
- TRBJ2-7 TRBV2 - TGTGCCAGCAGTGAAAGCTGGGCGGTGCGGGAGCAGTACTTC CASSESWAVREQYF
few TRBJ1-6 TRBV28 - TGTGCCAGCAGTCCCCAAACAGGGACCTATAATTCACCCCTCCACTTT CASSPQTGTYNSPLHF
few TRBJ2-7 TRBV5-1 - TGCGCCAGCAGCTTGGCAGGGGGGTCCTTCGAGCAGTACTTC CASSLAGGSFEQYF
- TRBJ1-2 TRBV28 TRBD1 TGTGCCAGCCAGACAGGGACGTGGAGAGGTGGCTACACCTTC CASQTGTWRGGYTF
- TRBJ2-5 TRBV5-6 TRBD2 TGTGCCAGCAGCCGAGCTCAGCGGGGGAGAGAGACCCAGTACTTC CASSRAQRGRETQYF
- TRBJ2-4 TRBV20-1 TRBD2 TGCAGTGCTAATAAGCGGGGGCTAGCCAAAAACATTCAGTACTTC CSANKRGLAKNIQYF
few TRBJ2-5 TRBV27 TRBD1 TGTGCCAGCAGTCCAACAGGGGGCTTCCCCCAAGAGACCCAGTACTTC CASSPTGGFPQETQYF
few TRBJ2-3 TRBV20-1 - TGCAGTGCCTGGCTGGGCCGCACAGATACGCAGTATTTT CSAWLGRTDTQYF
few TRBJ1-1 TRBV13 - TGTGCCAGCAGCTTAGGCCTTGCCGAACTGAACACTGAAGCTTTCTTT CASSLGLAELNTEAFF
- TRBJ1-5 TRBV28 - TGTGCCAGCAGTTTTGCAGGGAAGCATCAGCCCCAGCATTTT CASSFAGKHQPQHF
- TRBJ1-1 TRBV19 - TGTGCCAGTAGTATCGAATTGTCCGGAGGATTTGAAGCTTTCTTT CASSIELSGGFEAFF
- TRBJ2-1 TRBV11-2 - TGTGCCAGCAGCTCTCGGGGGATAGGACGCAATGAGCAGTTCTTC CASSSRGIGRNEQFF
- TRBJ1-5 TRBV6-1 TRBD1 TGTGCCAGCAGTCCAACAGGGGGCGTTAGGCAGCCCCAGCATTTT CASSPTGGVRQPQHF
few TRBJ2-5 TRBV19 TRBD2 TGTGCCAGTAGTCCAGTCCGGGGGGAAGAGACCCAGTACTTC CASSPVRGEETQYF
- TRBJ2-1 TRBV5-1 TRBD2 TGCGCCAGCAGCCAGGAGCGGGAGAGCTCCTACAATGAGCAGTTCTTC CASSQERESSYNEQFF
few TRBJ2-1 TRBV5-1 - TGCGCCAGCAGCTTGGGACAGAGTTTCAATGAGCAGTTCTTC CASSLGQSFNEQFF
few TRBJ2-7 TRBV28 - TGTGCCAGCAGTCACACCAGGGGAGGGCCCTACGAGCAGTACTTC CASSHTRGGPYEQYF
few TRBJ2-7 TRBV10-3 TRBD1 TGTGCCATCAGTGAGTCGAGACAGGGCGCCTACGAGCAGTACTTC CAISESRQGAYEQYF
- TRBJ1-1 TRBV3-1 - TGTGCCAGCAGCTTTGGACGGCCTGCGAGTGCTTTCTTT CASSFGRPASAFF